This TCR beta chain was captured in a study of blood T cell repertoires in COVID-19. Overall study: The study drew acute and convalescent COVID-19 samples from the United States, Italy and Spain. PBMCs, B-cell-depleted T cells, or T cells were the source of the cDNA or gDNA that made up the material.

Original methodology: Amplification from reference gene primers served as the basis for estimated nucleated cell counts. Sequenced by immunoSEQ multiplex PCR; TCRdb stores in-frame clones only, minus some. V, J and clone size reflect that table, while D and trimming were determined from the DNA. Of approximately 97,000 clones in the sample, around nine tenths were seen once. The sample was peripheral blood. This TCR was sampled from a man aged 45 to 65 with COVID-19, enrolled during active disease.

The CDR3 loop is CSASRGTGNSPLHF. The CDR3 DNA reads TGCAGTGCTAGTAGGGGGACGGGGAATTCACCCCTCCACTTT. V usage is TRBV20-1 and J usage is TRBJ1-6; possible D gene TRBD1, 6 bases. The V gene lost 3 bases and the J gene lost 7 bases, with 13 bases spanning the gap. This CDR3 is 14 amino acids long. Germline CDR1 is DFQATT and CDR2 is SNEGSKA (reference sequence).